The source of this T cell receptor beta chain is a study of long-term antiretroviral therapy in people with HIV. Findings and caveats of the study: In samples taken after ART, diversity increased but remained below transplant donor control levels. Information pertaining to ART adherence, viral resistance or therapeutic modifications was not obtained.

From each donor, at least one pre-ART PBMC sample and at least two post-ART PBMC samples were obtained. Version v3.0 of the immunoSEQ assay ran at survey level. Method: immunoSEQ multiplex PCR; TCRdb's copy keeps in-frame clones and lacks some. The profile shows roughly 28,000 clones, 80% of them singletons. As concerns this clone: Its specificity is unknown.

The CDR3 is made up of 15 amino acids. Germline CDR1 reads MDHEN; CDR2 reads SYDVKM. V lost 2 bases and J lost 2, with 13 bases in between. The chain employs TRBV28 and TRBJ2-7; possible D gene TRBD1, 5 bases. The material sequenced was unsorted PBMCs, taken 0.3 years after starting antiretroviral therapy. The source is a man aged 40-50 years with HIV. The CDR3 protein is CASSLANRPPYEQYF. The DNA of the CDR3 is TGTGCCAGCAGTTTAGCCAACAGGCCTCCCTACGAGCAGTACTTC.